Included here is one TCR beta chain sequence, with context. The table lists this clone with a few counts. Its antigen remains undetermined. Per-nucleotide qualities are absent, and no much larger clonotype sits a single base away. The sample is drawn from a study of blood T cell repertoires in COVID-19 (dated by TCRdb to 2019 to 2021). Regarding the complete study: Collaborator samples came from the United States, Italy and Spain and covered acute and convalescent phases of COVID-19. The prospective study material was composed of cDNA or gDNA derived from T cells, B-cell-depleted T cells, or PBMCs. Subjects who had been exposed to COVID-19, were actively infected with it, or had recovered from it provided the deeply sampled blood TCRbeta repertoires that made up the dataset. The repertoires were made available in a free public database intended to serve as a resource for research on the immune response to SARS-CoV-2. Samples were obtained from the ongoing ImmuneRACE study (first 160 participants) and from about 1,300 subjects provided by 6 global collaborators. The sample metadata nearly always contained a de-identified subject ID, COVID-19 status, age in years and sex. Where available, HLA class I and class II types were taken from metadata supplied by the sample provider and were not determined by assay-based typing. Here is what the overall study found, with its caveats: Clinical and demographic metadata were provided uncurated, with the amount varying by source and participant.

The germline V gene (reference sequence) provides CDR1 GTSNPN and CDR2 SVGIG. The CDR3 contains 14 residues, cysteine and phenylalanine counted. The read is trimmed to its CDR3 DNA, 42 bases read in frame from base 1. V trim: 7 bases; J trim: 2 bases; unmatched bases: 3. TCRbeta CDR3 regions were amplified from genomic DNA using the immunoSEQ Assay, a bias-controlled multiplex PCR. Under the source paper's analysis protocol: Nucleated cell counts per sample were estimated from amplification of reference gene primers within the assay. Sequence reads were collapsed and filtered to measure the absolute abundance of every unique TCRbeta CDR3 rearrangement. For each sample, productive Simpson clonality was calculated as the square root of Simpson's diversity index over productive rearrangements. TCRdb stores this immuneACCESS table with in-frame sequences only. Part of the clones is absent; in the studies checked, under half of the shortfall reflects unresolved V genes, and no reason is known for the rest. That table is the source of V, J and clone size, and D and trimming were worked out from the DNA. In this sample the table shows roughly 140,000 clones, around 81% of which occur a single time. Jointly, the top ten make up 7% to 10% of the sample.

The collaborating institutions used their own protocols to collect whole blood in K2EDTA tubes. For TCRbeta analysis, collaborators shipped samples in one of three forms: frozen whole blood, isolated PBMCs, or DNA extracted from either of those sample types. This TCR was recovered from a human donor with acute or convalescent COVID-19. The donor label of this sample is uncertain. The chain joins TRBV30 to TRBJ1-3; TRBD1 matches 12 bases in the middle. The sequenced sample consisted of peripheral blood. The CDR3 protein sequence reads: CASGTGGTGNTIYF. The nucleotides are TGTGCCTCCGGGACAGGGGGCACTGGAAACACCATATATTTT.